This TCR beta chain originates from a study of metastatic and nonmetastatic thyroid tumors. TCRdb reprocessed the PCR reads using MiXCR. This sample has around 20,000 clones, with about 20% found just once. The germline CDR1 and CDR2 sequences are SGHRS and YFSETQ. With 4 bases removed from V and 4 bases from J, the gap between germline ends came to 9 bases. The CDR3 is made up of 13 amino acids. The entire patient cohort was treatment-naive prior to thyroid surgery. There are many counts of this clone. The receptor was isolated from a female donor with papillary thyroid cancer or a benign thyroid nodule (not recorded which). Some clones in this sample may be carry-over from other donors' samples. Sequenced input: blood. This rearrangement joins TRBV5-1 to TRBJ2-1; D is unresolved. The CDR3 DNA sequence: TGCGCCAGCAGCCCGCAGGTTTACAATGAGCAGTTCTTC. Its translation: CASSPQVYNEQFF. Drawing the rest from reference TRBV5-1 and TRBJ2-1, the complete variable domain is KAGVTQTPRYLIKTRGQQVTLSCSPISGHRSVSWYQQTPGQGLQFLFEYFSETQRNKGNFPGRFSGRQFSNSRSEMNVSTLELGDSALYLCASSPQVYNEQFFGPGTRLTVL.